The 28 T cell receptor beta chains below come from one sample, sequenced in a study of cytomegalovirus exposure and HLA in healthy donors. This PCR relied on a set of 60 Vbeta primers and 13 Jbeta primers. Clones were read by immunoSEQ multiplex PCR, and TCRdb kept only the in-frame ones, dropping some. The repertoire holds over 200,000 clones, with roughly 91% as singletons. Sequencing was done on a sample of PBMCs. The source is a woman aged 18-30 years in good health and CMV-seronegative.

The V gene is TRBV29-1, the J gene TRBJ2-7, with TRBD1 matching 9 bases. The V and J ends lost 6 bases and 2 bases, in that order; junction bases with no gene match: 8. Germline values: CDR1 SQVTM, CDR2 ANQGSEA. The CDR3 is 14 amino acids. CDR3 DNA sequence: TGCAGCGTCAGGACCCGGGACAGGGCCTACGAGCAGTACTTC. It translates to CSVRTRDRAYEQYF.

As concerns this clone: Other DNA sequences in this specimen translate into the identical CDR3. The gene calls are TRBV5-1 and TRBJ2-1; 9 bases align to TRBD2. The germline V gene encodes CDR1 SGHRS and CDR2 YFSETQ. J lost 0 bases, V lost 2 bases, and 3 bases had no gene match. The CDR3 is made up of 16 amino acids. Here the CDR3 reads CASSFLAGSSYNEQFF. CDR3 bases: TGCGCCAGCAGCTTCCTAGCGGGGAGCTCCTACAATGAGCAGTTCTTC.

The chain joins TRBV4-2 to TRBJ2-1; 8 bases map to TRBD2. There are 18 residues in the CDR3. Unmatched junction bases numbered 8, after V lost 0 bases and J lost 1 base. Looked up from germline, CDR1 is LGHNA and CDR2 is YNFKEQ. Here the CDR3 DNA reads TGTGCCAGCAGCCAAGATCTAAGCGGGGGAGGGTCCTACAATGAGCAGTTCTTC. Protein sequence: CASSQDLSGGGSYNEQFF.

The chain recombines TRBV18 with TRBJ2-7, with D unclear. The CDR3 has 12 residues. The V gene's germline CDR1 is KGHSH and CDR2 LQKENI. Trimming shortened V by 3 bases and J by 7 bases, and 10 bases separated the two germline ends. CDR3: CASSPSREEQYF. As DNA, the CDR3 is TGTGCCAGCTCACCCTCACGAGAAGAGCAGTACTTC.

V and J are TRBV19 and TRBJ2-2, with 9 bases lining up with TRBD1. V shed 1 base, J shed 4 bases, and the junction held 4 bases outside the gene matches. The CDR3 is made up of 16 amino acids. The germline CDR1 and CDR2 sequences are LNHDA and SQIVND (reference sequence). CDR3 sequence (DNA): TGTGCCAGTAGTATAGTAAAGACAGGGGGCACCGGGGAGCTGTTTTTT. Its protein is CASSIVKTGGTGELFF.

J is TRBJ1-1 and V is TRBV18; 8 nucleotides line up with TRBD1. The germline gives CDR1 KGHSH, CDR2 LQKENI. After removal of 5 bases from V and 10 bases from J, the junction contained 12 bases not matched to a gene. This CDR3 spans 14 amino acids. CDR3 coding DNA: TGTGCCAGCTCAGGGGACAGGAACGGCCAGGGAGCTTTCTTT. It encodes CASSGDRNGQGAFF.

The rearrangement links TRBV7-9 to TRBJ1-2; no definite D call. The CDR3 has 15 residues. Germline CDR1 SEHNR, CDR2 FQNEAQ (reference sequence). V dropped 3 bases and J dropped 4 bases, with 15 bases sitting between them. The CDR3 DNA is TGTGCCAGCAGCTTTGACGAGACGGGTATCTATGGCTACACCTTC. Its protein product is CASSFDETGIYGYTF.

This clone was detected only a few times. The chain joins TRBV18 to TRBJ2-2, with TRBD2 identical over 10 bases. This CDR3 has 16 amino acids. Germline assignment: CDR1 KGHSH and CDR2 LQKENI. The V gene end was trimmed by 2 bases and the J gene end by 4 bases; junction bases not matched to a gene: 4. CDR3 DNA sequence: TGTGCCAGCTCACCAAGGCTAGCGGGAGTCACCGGGGAGCTGTTTTTT. It encodes CASSPRLAGVTGELFF.

This chain uses TRBV10-3 with TRBJ1-1; the D gene is possibly TRBD1 (6 bases). Trimming cost V 2 bases and J 7 bases, with 11 bases left between them. The CDR3 spans 13 residues. Germline V gives CDR1 ENHRY, CDR2 SYGVKD. CDR3 sequence (DNA): TGTGCCATCAGTGAGACAGGACAGTTTGAAGCTTTCTTT. This sequence encodes CAISETGQFEAFF.

The gene calls are TRBV30 and TRBJ2-1; a weak D match, TRBD2 (5 bases). The CDR3 has 16 residues. Germline V gene data show CDR1 as GTSNPN and CDR2 as SVGIG (reference sequence). V lost 3 bases and J lost 3, with 18 bases in between. The DNA of the CDR3 is TGTGCCTGGAGCGTCCCGTTAGCGCCTCTCTACAATGAGCAGTTCTTC. It is translated as CAWSVPLAPLYNEQFF.

This chain joins TRBV29-1 and TRBJ2-5; TRBD2 aligns across 9 bases. There are 15 residues in the CDR3. CDR1 is SQVTM, CDR2 ANQGSEA, per germline. Losses at the gene ends were 2 bases for V and 2 bases for J; bases not matched to a gene: 6. CDR3: CSVEYRLADQETQYF. The CDR3 bases are TGCAGCGTTGAATATCGACTAGCGGATCAAGAGACCCAGTACTTC.

V and J are TRBV9 and TRBJ2-2, with 8 bases matching TRBD2. After removal of 0 bases from V and 8 bases from J, the junction contained 9 bases not matched to a gene. CDR1 SGDLS and CDR2 YYNGEE come from the germline V gene. The CDR3 spans 16 residues. CDR3: CASSVDRGGRGGELFF. CDR3 DNA: TGTGCCAGCAGCGTAGACCGGGGGGGCCGAGGGGGGGAGCTGTTTTTT.

This chain links TRBV6-5 with TRBJ1-2, with D possibly being TRBD1 (6 bases). This CDR3 spans 13 amino acids. Germline assignment: CDR1 MNHEY and CDR2 SVGAGI. V dropped 2 bases and J dropped 4 bases, with 8 bases sitting between them. The CDR3 sequence is CASSYGRGYGYTF. The CDR3 region has the DNA TGTGCCAGCAGTTACGGCAGGGGCTATGGCTACACCTTC.

The chain links TRBV29-1 to TRBJ2-2, with D perhaps matching TRBD1 (5 bases). Trimming removed 2 bases from V and 5 bases from J, with 9 bases in between. Germline loops: CDR1 SQVTM, CDR2 ANQGSEA. This CDR3 has 13 amino acids. CDR3: CSVEIGQTGELFF. In DNA form, the CDR3 reads TGCAGCGTTGAAATCGGACAAACCGGGGAGCTGTTTTTT.

In DNA form, the CDR3 reads TGTGCCAGCAGCTTAATTGCGGATCACGAGCAGTACTTC. The encoded protein is CASSLIADHEQYF. This sequence joins TRBV7-2 and TRBJ2-7; no clear D gene. The CDR3 extends over 13 amino acids. Deletions cut 2 bases from V and 5 bases from J, with 10 bases between. Germline assignment: CDR1 SGHTA and CDR2 FQGNSA.

This clone was counted once. V is TRBV2 and J is TRBJ1-4, with D possibly TRBD1 on 5 matching bases. Germline CDR1 reads SNHLY; CDR2 reads FYNNEI. Trimming removed 5 bases at V and 0 bases at J, with 13 bases between. The CDR3 is made up of 16 amino acids. Here the CDR3 DNA reads TGTGCCAGCAGTCCGGGGGTCCCCGCAACTAATGAAAAACTGTTTTTT. It yields the protein CASSPGVPATNEKLFF.

Concerning this clone: One junction end does not reproduce the germline sequence, and a read error may be involved. The chain has TRBV20-1 and TRBJ1-2; possible D gene TRBD1, 6 bases. Germline values: CDR1 DFQATT, CDR2 SNEGSKA (reference sequence). This CDR3 contains 11 residues. CDR3: CGRVRGEYYAF. CDR3 DNA sequence: TGCGGGAGGGTCAGGGGTGAATATTACGCCTTC.

This chain links TRBV7-3 with TRBJ2-7, with 10 bases aligning to TRBD1. V trimming: 5 bases; J trimming: 4 bases; junction bases outside the gene matches: 8. The germline V gene has CDR1 SGHTA and CDR2 FQGTGA. This CDR3 contains 15 residues. Written as DNA, the CDR3 is TGTGCCAGCAGCCCAACCGGGACAGGGGTTTACGAGCAGTACTTC. Translating gives CASSPTGTGVYEQYF.

This chain links TRBV10-3 with TRBJ2-3; a possible D gene is TRBD1 (7 bases). CDR1 and CDR2 from the germline V gene are ENHRY and SYGVKD. This CDR3 region has 16 residues. V dropped 2 bases and J dropped 3 bases, with 15 bases sitting between them. CDR3 in DNA: TGTGCCATCAGTGAGGTCGGAGGGGGCATGACAGATACGCAGTATTTT. Encoded protein: CAISEVGGGMTDTQYF.

V usage is TRBV27 and J usage is TRBJ2-3, with TRBD2 matching over 11 bases. The CDR3 runs to 24 residues. CDR1 and CDR2 (germline): MNHEY, SMNVEV (reference sequence). V lost 5 bases and J lost 3; bases outside the gene matches: 31. CDR3: CASSPGWVRLLNSGRALGTDTQYF. The CDR3 coding sequence is TGTGCCAGCAGTCCGGGATGGGTCAGACTGCTAAATAGCGGGAGGGCACTGGGGACAGATACGCAGTATTTT.

This clone was recorded once. The chain is built from TRBV18 and TRBJ1-2; 8 bases agree with TRBD1. The V segment lost 3 bases and the J segment 7 bases; nucleotides outside the gene matches: 16. The CDR3 length is 17 residues. Germline-derived CDR1 and CDR2 are KGHSH and LQKENI. The CDR3 region has the DNA TGTGCCAGCTCACCTAGTTCGTATGCAGGGGGCATCAGTGGCTACACCTTC. Amino acid sequence: CASSPSSYAGGISGYTF.

This chain uses TRBV2 with TRBJ1-2, with D perhaps matching TRBD1 (5 bases). CDR1 is SNHLY, CDR2 FYNNEI, per germline. V lost 6 bases to trimming and J lost 4 bases, with 12 bases between them. The CDR3 loop spans 13 amino acids. Here the CDR3 DNA reads TGTGCCAGCAGGAGTGACAGCACCTATGGCTACACCTTC. The encoded protein is CASRSDSTYGYTF.

The chain joins TRBV5-1 to TRBJ2-5; 12 bases fit TRBD2. With V trimmed by 4 bases and J by 5 bases, 6 bases remained unmatched. Germline CDR1 SGHRS, CDR2 YFSETQ. This CDR3 has 15 amino acids. The CDR3 DNA reads TGCGCCAGCAGCACCGGGACTAGCGGGCCGGAGACCCAGTACTTC. Translation gives CASSTGTSGPETQYF. Full variable domain (remainder filled in from reference TRBV5-1 and TRBJ2-5): KAGVTQTPRYLIKTRGQQVTLSCSPISGHRSVSWYQQTPGQGLQFLFEYFSETQRNKGNFPGRFSGRQFSNSRSEMNVSTLELGDSALYLCASSTGTSGPETQYFGPGTRLLVL.

This clone has only a few counts. V gene TRBV5-1 combines with J gene TRBJ1-1; 10 bases are a match to TRBD1. J gave up 4 bases and V 3 bases, and 6 bases lay outside the gene matches. Looked up from germline, CDR1 is SGHRS and CDR2 is YFSETQ. This CDR3 is 15 amino acids long. This CDR3 reads CASSWGGTGVTEAFF. The CDR3 DNA follows: TGCGCCAGCAGCTGGGGAGGGACAGGGGTCACTGAAGCTTTCTTT.

This clone was seen once. The chain couples TRBV10-3 to TRBJ2-7; TRBD2 matches at 7 bases. V lost 3 bases to trimming and J lost 3 bases; unmatched junction nucleotides: 23. The CDR3 is made up of 20 amino acids. The germline gives CDR1 ENHRY, CDR2 SYGVKD. Here the CDR3 DNA reads TGTGCCATCAGTGACGACACGGAATTTCTCGGCGCGGGGGTCTTCTACGAGCAGTACTTC. Amino acids: CAISDDTEFLGAGVFYEQYF.

This chain joins TRBV6-5 and TRBJ2-3; TRBD1 might be the D (6 bases). The germline V and J ends were trimmed by 8 bases and 2 bases, with 17 bases remaining between them. Germline loops: CDR1 MNHEY, CDR2 SVGAGI. The CDR3 spans 15 residues. The DNA for the CDR3 is TGTGCCAGCGAAGGGGGACGACGATCCACAGATACGCAGTATTTT. It translates to CASEGGRRSTDTQYF.

The V and J genes are TRBV15 and TRBJ1-1, with unresolved D. The V and J ends lost 4 bases and 6 bases respectively, with 18 bases between them. Germline values: CDR1 LNHNV, CDR2 YYDKDF (reference sequence). The CDR3 has 15 residues. The DNA for the CDR3 is TGTGCCACCAGCACCCCCCGTAGAGGTATGTCTGAAGCTTTCTTT. This encodes CATSTPRRGMSEAFF.

The sample holds one count of this clone. The chain uses TRBV27 and TRBJ2-3; D uncertain. The V gene's germline CDR1 is MNHEY and CDR2 SMNVEV (reference sequence). This CDR3 has 15 amino acids. V lost 4 bases and J 2 bases, leaving 13 bases between the germline ends. The CDR3 protein is CASSSGFAVTDTQYF. The DNA for the CDR3 is TGTGCCAGCAGTTCGGGTTTCGCGGTCACAGATACGCAGTATTTT.